Given below is one T cell receptor (beta chain) in context. The antigen remains undetermined. The germline V gene encodes CDR1 LNHDA and CDR2 SQIVND (reference sequence). The CDR3 consists of 16 residues. Germline trimming cut 4 bases from V and 0 bases from J; bases unmatched to any gene: 8. Sequencing followed a ViraFEST assay step that expanded antigen-specific CD4+ T cells with viral peptide pools. CD4+ T cell isolation took place after more than eight days of culture. Recipients of the vaccine had no prior SARS-CoV-2 infection and negative nucleocapsid antibodies. Sequenced by immunoSEQ multiplex PCR; TCRdb stores in-frame clones only, minus some. Of tens of thousands of clones in the sample, roughly 80% were seen once. The entry originates in a study of vaccination effects on CD4 cells after COVID-19.

The source was CD4+ T cells from PBMCs cultured with HCoV-OC43 spike peptides, collected before COVID-19 vaccination. As to subset: HCoV-OC43 spike overlapping peptide pool stimulation. The chain has TRBV19 and TRBJ2-5, with 7 bases matching TRBD1. The clonotype comes from a human donor who received a COVID-19 vaccine. The CDR3 region has the DNA TGTGCCAGTAGTAAACAGGGGCCGGGGTACCAAGAGACCCAGTACTTC. Translating it yields CASSKQGPGYQETQYF. Combining the CDR3 with reference TRBV19 and TRBJ2-5 gives the whole variable domain DGGITQSPKYLFRKEGQNVTLSCEQNLNHDAMYWYRQDPGQGLRLIYYSQIVNDFQKGDIAEGYSVSREKKESFPLTVTSAQKNPTAFYLCASSKQGPGYQETQYFGPGTRLLVL.